The rows below give T cell receptor beta chains drawn from one sample of a study of T cell repertoires in cytomegalovirus infection. MiXCR was run by TCRdb on the reads, yielding one entry per CDR3 protein. The profile covers about 460,000 distinct CDR3 sequences, with roughly 12% appearing a single time and roughly 10% taken by the ten largest. The sequenced sample was PBMCs. The receptors come from a human donor in good health (CMV status not recorded). Some clones in this sample may be carry-over from other donors' samples. Each CDR3 is given with its conserved first and last residue. Each record gives: J gene, D gene, V gene, CDR3 protein. The D gene is left open where the match is weak.

TRBJ2-2	TRBD1	TRBV12-3/TRBV12-4	CASSDTGASTGELFF
TRBJ2-7	-	TRBV9	CASSAAGVYEQYF
TRBJ1-2	-	TRBV12-3/TRBV12-4	CASSLQESATGYTF
TRBJ2-5	TRBD1	TRBV5-1	CASSSGQGAALETQYF
TRBJ2-7	-	TRBV12-3/TRBV12-4	CASTRGLLYEQYF
TRBJ2-2	-	TRBV5-1	CASSLGQHTGELFF
TRBJ2-5	TRBD2	TRBV5-6	CASSWGVGGLGVQETQYF
TRBJ2-7	TRBD1	TRBV20-1	CSAKGQYEQYF
TRBJ2-4	-	TRBV2	CASSRQGSMNIQYF
TRBJ2-7	-	TRBV20-1	CSASPIRRGYEQYF
TRBJ2-2	-	TRBV7-9	CATPRTEPTGELFF
TRBJ1-3	TRBD1	TRBV12-3/TRBV12-4	CASSIGQGNSGNTIYF
TRBJ2-1	-	TRBV5-1	CASSPDSINEQFF
TRBJ1-3	-	TRBV6-1	CASSEAGGGNTIYF
TRBJ1-6	-	TRBV6-5	CASSYSTVRPLHF
TRBJ2-1	TRBD1	TRBV7-2	CASSWGIRDRQFF
TRBJ2-7	-	TRBV7-9	CASSPPGGQTYEQYF
TRBJ1-6	-	TRBV3-1	CASSSSGEPLHF
TRBJ2-7	-	TRBV12-3/TRBV12-4	CASTLLLSSSGYEQYF
TRBJ2-5	-	TRBV29-1	CSVETQTGQETQYF
TRBJ2-1	TRBD1	TRBV7-4	CASSSKGTASYNEQFF
TRBJ2-1	TRBD2	TRBV19	CASSIDGAGLYNEQFF
TRBJ2-3	-	TRBV20-1	CSARDNRATQYF
TRBJ1-6	TRBD1	TRBV12-3/TRBV12-4	CASSTGDSDNSPLHF
TRBJ2-2	TRBD2	TRBV6-5	CASSRTSGYTGELFF
TRBJ1-1	-	TRBV7-2	CASSESGGAYTEAFF
TRBJ2-7	TRBD2	TRBV7-9	CASSRSGRGTDEQYF
TRBJ2-1	TRBD1	TRBV19	CASSSGGQGYNEQFF
TRBJ2-5	-	TRBV4-2	CASSHAEEGYFQETQYF
TRBJ1-3	-	TRBV27	CASRPGISGNTIYF
TRBJ2-7	TRBD2	TRBV7-3	CASSREGSGSYEQYF
TRBJ1-4	-	TRBV7-9	CASSLSQGANEKLFF
TRBJ1-5	-	TRBV12-3/TRBV12-4	CASSPGGAQHF
TRBJ2-3	-	TRBV20-1	CSADGAGLEVDTQYF
TRBJ1-1	-	TRBV6-2/TRBV6-3	CASSRGRYTEAFF
TRBJ1-3	-	TRBV3-1	CASSVGTPSGNTIYF
TRBJ1-1	TRBD1	TRBV19	CASRPDRGRGSEAFF
TRBJ2-6	-	TRBV12-3/TRBV12-4	CASSLRTAGANVLTF
TRBJ2-5	-	TRBV5-1	CASSRDPDQETQYF
TRBJ1-5	-	TRBV7-8	CASSRMGRRGNQPQHF
TRBJ2-1	-	TRBV20-1	CSARDILATRELSYNEQFF
TRBJ1-6	TRBD1	TRBV27	CASRLTGGASPLHF